These 27 T cell receptor beta chains share one sample of origin, sequenced in a study of CD8+ T cells in alopecia areata. Noted treatment: oral pan-JAK inhibitor, 5-10 mg twice daily. Sequencing templates came from extracted RNA that was reverse transcribed into cDNA. Produced via immunoSEQ multiplex PCR; TCRdb's table is partial and in-frame only. The sample consists of 150,000 or so clones, approximately 90% of them appearing once. The sequencing here drew on CD8+ T cells sorted from blood, taken at week 4, from a patient treated with tofacitinib. These receptors were obtained from a human donor with alopecia areata.

This chain uses TRBV4-1 with TRBJ1-2; D may be TRBD1 (6 bases). CDR3 length: 12 amino acids. Germline CDR1 and CDR2: MGHRA and YSYEKL. The V end lost 9 bases, the J end lost 6 bases, and 14 bases lay between the germline ends. The CDR3 spells CASFKGGNGYTF. CDR3 in DNA: TGCGCCAGTTTCAAGGGGGGTAATGGCTACACCTTC.

About this clone itself: Other DNA variants within this sample encode the same CDR3. The V call is TRBV29-1, the J call TRBJ2-7; D is perhaps TRBD1 (5 bases). CDR1 is SQVTM and CDR2 is ANQGSEA in the germline V gene. CDR3 length: 12 amino acids. Trimming pared 4 bases from V and 3 bases from J, leaving 10 bases between. The CDR3 sequence is CSVVGDSYEQYF. DNA of the CDR3: TGCAGCGTTGTAGGCGACAGCTACGAGCAGTACTTC.

V usage is TRBV27 and J usage is TRBJ2-3; D call uncertain. This CDR3 spans 15 amino acids. The V gene lost 5 bases and the J gene lost 1 base, with 13 bases spanning the gap. The germline CDR1 and CDR2 sequences are MNHEY and SMNVEV (reference sequence). The CDR3 loop is CASSPSPVRTDTQYF. The CDR3 bases are TGTGCCAGCAGTCCCTCTCCCGTCCGCACAGATACGCAGTATTTT.

This chain joins TRBV5-4 and TRBJ1-4, with D tentatively TRBD1 (6 bases). V gave up 0 bases and J gave up 6 bases, with 9 bases separating them. This CDR3 has 14 residues. Looked up from germline, CDR1 is SGHNT and CDR2 is YYREEE (reference sequence). The CDR3 is CASSLVAGDEKLFF. CDR3 bases: TGTGCCAGCAGCTTGGTGGCAGGGGATGAAAAACTGTTTTTT.

This chain uses TRBV5-4 with TRBJ2-7; 8 nucleotides line up with TRBD1. J lost 3 bases, V lost 0 bases, and 2 bases had no gene match. Looked up from germline, CDR1 is SGHNT and CDR2 is YYREEE (reference sequence). The CDR3 runs to 14 residues. The CDR3 nucleotides are TGTGCCAGCAGCTTGGGACAGGGGTTCTACGAGCAGTACTTC. Translating gives CASSLGQGFYEQYF.

V gene TRBV5-4 combines with J gene TRBJ1-1, with D uncertain. V lost 2 bases, J lost 8 bases, and 13 bases lay in between. Germline lookup yields CDR1 SGHNT and CDR2 YYREEE (reference sequence). The CDR3 consists of 13 residues. As DNA, the CDR3 is TGTGCCAGCAGCTTAGGCCAGGCGGGGGAAGCTTTCTTT. Translating gives CASSLGQAGEAFF.

In nucleotides, the CDR3 is TGTGCCAGCAGCGTACGACAGGGGATCAAATCTAACACTGAAGCTTTCTTT. Encoded protein: CASSVRQGIKSNTEAFF. The J gene is TRBJ1-1, the V gene TRBV5-6, with TRBD1 matching over 8 bases. The V gene end was trimmed by 4 bases and the J gene end by 2 bases; junction bases not matched to a gene: 13. The CDR3 length is 17 residues. CDR1 and CDR2 (germline): SGHDT, YYEEEE.

The V call is TRBV6-5, the J call TRBJ2-1; 7 bases match TRBD1. J gave up 0 bases and V 7 bases, and 6 bases lay outside the gene matches. CDR1 is MNHEY and CDR2 is SVGAGI in the germline V gene. This CDR3 spans 15 amino acids. CDR3 region: CASTETGSSYNEQFF. The CDR3 region has the DNA TGTGCCAGCACCGAGACAGGGAGCTCCTACAATGAGCAGTTCTTC.

This rearrangement joins TRBV27 to TRBJ2-4; 7 nucleotides line up with TRBD1. Unmatched junction bases numbered 10, after V lost 5 bases and J lost 9 bases. CDR3 length: 14 residues. Germline loops: CDR1 MNHEY, CDR2 SMNVEV (reference sequence). CDR3 nucleotide sequence: TGTGCCAGCAGTATCCGGGACAGCGCGTCCATTCAGTACTTC. This gives the protein CASSIRDSASIQYF.

The chain links TRBV7-9 to TRBJ2-1; D is unclear. V was trimmed by 1 base and J by 9 bases, leaving 7 bases between them. Looked up from germline, CDR1 is SEHNR and CDR2 is FQNEAQ (reference sequence). The CDR3 has 12 amino acids. The CDR3 here is CASSLGVGEQFF. The DNA for the CDR3 is TGTGCCAGCAGCTTAGGGGTGGGTGAGCAGTTCTTC. Combining the CDR3 with reference TRBV7-9 and TRBJ2-1 gives the whole variable domain DTGVSQNPRHKITKRGQNVTFRCDPISEHNRLYWYRQTLGQGPEFLTYFQNEAQLEKSRLLSDRFSAERPKGSFSTLEIQRTEQGDSAMYLCASSLGVGEQFFGPGTRLTVL.

The table lists this clone with a few counts. V and J are TRBV19 and TRBJ1-1; 7 nucleotides line up with TRBD1. J was trimmed by 5 bases and V by 3 bases; bases with no gene match: 6. Germline assignment: CDR1 LNHDA and CDR2 SQIVND (reference sequence). CDR3 size: 14 residues. Written as DNA, the CDR3 is TGTGCCAGTAGTATCCAAGACAGGGTTACTGAAGCTTTCTTT. It is translated as CASSIQDRVTEAFF. Using reference TRBV19 and TRBJ1-1 for the parts outside the CDR3, the full variable domain is DGGITQSPKYLFRKEGQNVTLSCEQNLNHDAMYWYRQDPGQGLRLIYYSQIVNDFQKGDIAEGYSVSREKKESFPLTVTSAQKNPTAFYLCASSIQDRVTEAFFGQGTRLTVV.

Only a few counts were recorded for this clone. J is TRBJ2-7 and V is TRBV2, with D hard to call. The ends were cut back, 2 bases at V and 1 base at J, with 9 bases in the middle. The CDR3 totals 14 residues. CDR1 is SNHLY and CDR2 is FYNNEI in the germline V gene. CDR3 protein: CASSESAGSYEQYF. The CDR3 DNA follows: TGTGCCAGCAGTGAATCCGCCGGGTCCTACGAGCAGTACTTC. The full variable domain, completed using reference TRBV2 and TRBJ2-7, is EPEVTQTPSHQVTQMGQEVILRCVPISNHLYFYWYRQILGQKVEFLVSFYNNEISEKSEIFDDQFSVERPDGSNFTLKIRSTKLEDSAMYFCASSESAGSYEQYFGPGTRLTVT.

The chain carries TRBV7-6 and TRBJ2-1; TRBD1 is a possible D gene (6 bases). The V end was cut by 3 bases, the J end by 2 bases, with 17 bases between. CDR1 and CDR2 (germline): SGHVS, FNYEAQ. CDR3 size: 17 residues. The CDR3 coding sequence is TGTGCCAGCAGCTTGACGATAGGGGGAACGACCTACAATGAGCAGTTCTTC. Translating it yields CASSLTIGGTTYNEQFF.

The J gene is TRBJ2-7, the V gene TRBV13; no firm D call. Between the trimmed V and J ends, which lost 2 bases and 2 bases, there was a span of 7 bases. Germline V lookup: CDR1 PRHDT, CDR2 FYEKMQ (reference sequence). The CDR3 totals 13 residues. CDR3 in DNA: TGTGCCAGCAGCTTACGCGTCGCCTACGAGCAGTACTTC. Amino acid sequence: CASSLRVAYEQYF.

This rearrangement joins TRBV19 to TRBJ2-3; no clear D gene. Germline V gene lookup returns CDR1 LNHDA and CDR2 SQIVND (reference sequence). The CDR3 consists of 17 residues. The V gene lost 5 bases and the J gene lost 3 bases, with 21 bases spanning the gap. The CDR3 protein is CASSPSVLDPETDTQYF. The DNA for the CDR3 is TGTGCCAGTAGTCCTTCGGTGTTGGATCCTGAGACAGATACGCAGTATTTT.

V is TRBV2 and J is TRBJ2-7; D is undetermined. From germline, CDR1 is SNHLY and CDR2 FYNNEI. The length of the CDR3 is 13 residues. The V end was cut by 6 bases, the J end by 7 bases, with 16 bases between. Written as DNA, the CDR3 is TGTGCCAGCAGCGATACTAAGATTTATGAGCAGTACTTC. Translating it yields CASSDTKIYEQYF.

CDR3 nucleotides: TGCAGCGTTGAAAGGGCACAGGGCGACACCGGGGAGCTGTTTTTT. Amino acids: CSVERAQGDTGELFF. The V and J genes are TRBV29-1 and TRBJ2-2; D might be TRBD1 (6 bases). Trimming cost V 2 bases and J 3 bases, with 13 bases left between them. This CDR3 contains 15 residues. Per the germline V gene, CDR1 is SQVTM and CDR2 is ANQGSEA.

The chain recombines TRBV7-2 with TRBJ2-3; a weak D match, TRBD2 (6 bases). The CDR3 length is 14 residues. CDR1 is SGHTA and CDR2 is FQGNSA in the germline V gene. Trimming removed 8 bases at V and 5 bases at J, with 17 bases between. The CDR3 region has the DNA TGTGCCAGCGTCATCCGCGGGAAACTAGATACGCAGTATTTT. This translates into CASVIRGKLDTQYF. The full variable domain, in which reference TRBV7-2 and TRBJ2-3 provide the parts outside the CDR3, is GAGVSQSPSNKVTEKGKDVELRCDPISGHTALYWYRQSLGQGLEFLIYFQGNSAPDKSGLPSDRFSAERTGGSVSTLTIQRTQQEDSAVYLCASVIRGKLDTQYFGPGTRLTVL.

This rearrangement joins TRBV30 to TRBJ2-7; tentatively, D is TRBD1 or TRBD2 (5 bases each). Germline V gene lookup returns CDR1 GTSNPN and CDR2 SVGIG (reference sequence). The CDR3 extends over 16 amino acids. Trimming pared 2 bases from V and 2 bases from J, leaving 19 bases between. The chain's CDR3 is CAWSRSRDPRPYEQYF. CDR3 bases: TGTGCCTGGAGTAGGTCCCGGGACCCTCGACCCTACGAGCAGTACTTC.

The V call is TRBV27, the J call TRBJ2-1; D ambiguous. CDR3 size: 14 residues. V dropped 3 bases and J dropped 4 bases, with 10 bases sitting between them. Germline CDR1 MNHEY, CDR2 SMNVEV (reference sequence). In DNA, the CDR3 is TGTGCCAGCAGTTTCCGCCCGGAGTACAATGAGCAGTTCTTC. This encodes CASSFRPEYNEQFF.

This chain uses TRBV15 with TRBJ2-5; TRBD1 aligns across 7 bases. With 3 bases clipped from V and 5 bases from J, the junction kept 9 bases outside the gene matches. The CDR3 is 15 amino acids. CDR1 is LNHNV, CDR2 YYDKDF, per germline (reference sequence). CDR3 nucleotides: TGTGCCACCAGCAGGGGGACAGTTGCGACCGAGACCCAGTACTTC. Protein: CATSRGTVATETQYF.

The rearrangement uses TRBV7-9 and TRBJ2-7; TRBD1 is a possible D gene (7 bases). V was trimmed by 5 bases and J by 4 bases, leaving 15 bases between them. Germline V CDR1 and CDR2: SEHNR, FQNEAQ (reference sequence). This CDR3 has 14 amino acids. CDR3 sequence: CASSPRQGLYEQYF. CDR3 in DNA: TGTGCCAGCAGCCCCCGACAGGGACTTTACGAGCAGTACTTC.

In DNA, the CDR3 is TGCGCCAGCAGCCCCCAAGGCGGGGACACTGAAGCTTTCTTT. This sequence encodes CASSPQGGDTEAFF. This chain uses TRBV5-1 with TRBJ1-1; D unresolved. Looked up from germline, CDR1 is SGHRS and CDR2 is YFSETQ. V lost 4 bases, J lost 3 bases, and 13 bases lay in between. CDR3 length equals 14 residues. Filled out from reference TRBV5-1 and TRBJ1-1, the complete variable domain reads KAGVTQTPRYLIKTRGQQVTLSCSPISGHRSVSWYQQTPGQGLQFLFEYFSETQRNKGNFPGRFSGRQFSNSRSEMNVSTLELGDSALYLCASSPQGGDTEAFFGQGTRLTVV.

The chain carries TRBV5-4 and TRBJ1-1; D call uncertain. CDR1 is SGHNT, CDR2 YYREEE, per germline (reference sequence). Trimming removed 5 bases at V and 0 bases at J, with 5 bases between. This CDR3 comprises 12 residues. The CDR3 here is CASRGLNTEAFF. DNA of the CDR3: TGTGCCAGCAGGGGATTGAACACTGAAGCTTTCTTT.

J is TRBJ1-5 and V is TRBV5-1; D gene unclear. This CDR3 has 13 amino acids. Germline V CDR1 and CDR2: SGHRS, YFSETQ. The V end lost 5 bases, the J end lost 2 bases, and 8 bases lay between the germline ends. This CDR3 reads CASSRTGNQPQHF. The CDR3 nucleotides are TGCGCCAGCAGTAGGACTGGCAATCAGCCCCAGCATTTT.

The chain joins TRBV4-1 to TRBJ2-7, with TRBD1 matching 9 bases. Germline V CDR1 and CDR2: MGHRA, YSYEKL. V lost 3 bases, J lost 3 bases, and 3 bases stayed unmatched. The CDR3 runs 14 residues. DNA of the CDR3: TGCGCCAGCAGCCACGACAGGGGGAGCTACGAGCAGTACTTC. It specifies CASSHDRGSYEQYF.

V is TRBV29-1 and J is TRBJ2-1; the D is unclear. The CDR3 has 14 amino acids. Trimming removed 4 bases at V and 5 bases at J, with 15 bases between. CDR1 is SQVTM and CDR2 is ANQGSEA in the germline V gene. The CDR3 loop is CSVARDGPHNEQFF. CDR3 nucleotide sequence: TGCAGCGTTGCCCGCGACGGTCCCCACAATGAGCAGTTCTTC.